Below, 23 T cell receptor beta chains from the same sample are listed, as sequenced in a study of chronic HIV infection and antiretroviral therapy (dated by TCRdb to the mid-2010s). Library generation was performed with 5' RACE. The sequencer listed for this sample is Illumina MiSeq. In TCRdb, the public reads were trimmed at Q25 with fastp and aligned with MiXCR, with productive beta chains retained. Identical CDR3 protein sequences are pooled into one entry, listed with their most common genes and DNA. A total of about 38,000 distinct CDR3 sequences appear in this sample, roughly 8.8% of them only once. Approximately 2.6% of the sample is held by the ten biggest clonotypes. Sequenced material: peripheral blood. These receptors originate from an adult who had HIV and had not received antiretroviral therapy, or was an uninfected healthy control (not recorded which).

V gene TRBV15 combines with J gene TRBJ1-6; D unresolved. The CDR3 runs 12 residues. Trimming took off 0 bases at V and 8 bases at J, with 2 bases between the two ends. The germline V gene encodes CDR1 LNHNV and CDR2 YYDKDF (reference sequence). The CDR3 DNA reads TGTGCCACCAGCAGAGATGATTCACCCCTCCACTTT. It translates to CATSRDDSPLHF.

This clonotype was recorded many times. V and J are TRBV11-2 and TRBJ1-2; the D is unclear. With 2 bases removed from V and 8 bases from J, the gap between germline ends came to 18 bases. Germline CDR1 is SGHAT and CDR2 is FQNNGV. The CDR3 is made up of 15 amino acids. The CDR3 here is CASSLMGMQRQGYTF. The CDR3 DNA sequence: TGTGCCAGCAGCTTAATGGGGATGCAGAGGCAGGGCTACACCTTC.

This clonotype was seen ten or more times. This chain uses TRBV28 with TRBJ2-7; D is unresolved. The CDR3 contains 13 residues. Germline lookup yields CDR1 MDHEN and CDR2 SYDVKM. V lost 3 bases to trimming and J lost 3 bases, with 9 bases between them. CDR3 protein: CASSFQDVYEQYF. The CDR3 DNA reads as TGTGCCAGCAGTTTCCAGGACGTCTACGAGCAGTACTTC. The complete variable domain, with remaining parts taken from reference TRBV28 and TRBJ2-7, reads DVKVTQSSRYLVKRTGEKVFLECVQDMDHENMFWYRQDPGLGLRLIYFSYDVKMKEKGDIPEGYSVSREKKERFSLILESASTNQTSMYLCASSFQDVYEQYFGPGTRLTVT.

This clonotype was picked up a small number of times. This chain connects TRBV27 to TRBJ2-3; D uncertain. The germline gives CDR1 MNHEY, CDR2 SMNVEV (reference sequence). The CDR3 runs 13 residues. Trimming took 5 bases from V and 1 from J, leaving 7 bases between them. The chain's CDR3 is CASSLRGTDTQYF. The CDR3 nucleotides are TGTGCCAGCAGTCTCCGGGGCACAGATACGCAGTATTTT.

There are many counts of this clonotype. The V and J genes are TRBV20-1 and TRBJ2-7; TRBD1 might be the D (5 bases). Germline CDR1 reads DFQATT; CDR2 reads SNEGSKA (reference sequence). The CDR3 covers 13 residues. Trimming took 7 bases from V and 0 from J, leaving 13 bases between them. The CDR3 nucleotides read TGCAGTGTGTTGACAGAGAGCTCCTACGAGCAGTACTTC. Translation gives CSVLTESSYEQYF.

This clonotype was found many times. The chain recombines TRBV4-2 with TRBJ2-6; D is ambiguous. The germline V gene has CDR1 LGHNA and CDR2 YNFKEQ. CDR3 length: 12 residues. V lost 3 bases and J 9 bases, leaving 6 bases between the germline ends. The CDR3 is CASSHENNVLTF. CDR3 nucleotides: TGTGCCAGCAGCCACGAGAACAACGTCCTGACTTTC.

The table lists this clonotype with a few counts. The V gene is TRBV3-1, the J gene TRBJ1-4; D is ambiguous. Germline CDR1 LGHDT, CDR2 YNNKEL (reference sequence). The length of the CDR3 is 13 residues. With 6 bases removed from V and 8 bases from J, the gap between germline ends came to 13 bases. CDR3 in amino acids: CASSPRGVEKLFF. CDR3 DNA sequence: TGTGCCAGCAGTCCCCGCGGGGTCGAAAAACTGTTTTTT.

V and J are TRBV7-9 and TRBJ1-5; TRBD1 agrees at 7 bases. V lost 5 bases and J lost 5; bases outside the gene matches: 3. Germline V CDR1 and CDR2: SEHNR, FQNEAQ (reference sequence). The CDR3 contains 13 residues. The CDR3 DNA follows: TGTGCCAGCAGCGTGGGACAGTATCAGCCCCAGCATTTT. Amino acid sequence: CASSVGQYQPQHF. The variable domain in full, with the rest retrieved from reference TRBV7-9 and TRBJ1-5, is DTGVSQNPRHKITKRGQNVTFRCDPISEHNRLYWYRQTLGQGPEFLTYFQNEAQLEKSRLLSDRFSAERPKGSFSTLEIQRTEQGDSAMYLCASSVGQYQPQHFGDGTRLSIL.

This clonotype was picked up a small number of times. This chain connects TRBV2 to TRBJ2-7; 7 bases are shared with TRBD2. CDR1 and CDR2 from the germline V gene are SNHLY and FYNNEI. The CDR3 consists of 13 residues. Unmatched junction bases numbered 6, after V lost 8 bases and J lost 2 bases. The CDR3 region is CASLLAGAYEQYF. The CDR3 coding sequence is TGTGCCAGCCTCTTGGCGGGGGCCTACGAGCAGTACTTC.

This clonotype was observed a few times. The chain has TRBV28 and TRBJ1-4; TRBD1 is a possible D gene (5 bases). Germline CDR1 MDHEN, CDR2 SYDVKM. The length of the CDR3 is 13 residues. With 6 bases removed from V and 7 bases from J, the gap between germline ends came to 12 bases. The CDR3 is CASSFGGGEKLFF. As DNA, the CDR3 is TGTGCCAGCAGCTTCGGGGGAGGTGAAAAACTGTTTTTT.

This clonotype came up many times. The V and J genes are TRBV7-2 and TRBJ2-3; D may correspond to TRBD1 or TRBD2 (5 bases each). Trimming left V 5 bases short and J 0 bases short, with 12 bases between. Germline V lookup: CDR1 SGHTA, CDR2 FQGNSA. The CDR3 is 15 amino acids. The CDR3 DNA follows: TGTGCCAGCAGCCGGGACCCCCAAAGCACAGATACGCAGTATTTT. Protein product: CASSRDPQSTDTQYF.

This clonotype was seen at least ten times. This chain connects TRBV3-1 to TRBJ2-1; D might be TRBD2 (5 bases). The V end lost 3 bases, the J end lost 0 bases, and 6 bases lay between the germline ends. From germline, CDR1 is LGHDT and CDR2 YNNKEL (reference sequence). This CDR3 has 14 residues. CDR3 in amino acids: CASSHRDSYNEQFF. DNA for the CDR3: TGTGCCAGCAGCCACCGGGACTCCTACAATGAGCAGTTCTTC.

There are a few counts of this clonotype. The chain is built from TRBV20-1 and TRBJ1-1, with D possibly TRBD1 on 6 matching bases. With 4 bases removed from V and 8 bases from J, the gap between germline ends came to 8 bases. There are 10 residues in the CDR3. Germline CDR1 DFQATT, CDR2 SNEGSKA (reference sequence). As DNA, the CDR3 is TGCAGTGCTAAGGGGGTAGAAGCTTTCTTT. Residues: CSAKGVEAFF.

As regards this clonotype: Since a much larger clone is just one base distant, this may be a read error. The V and J genes are TRBV28 and TRBJ2-7, with D perhaps matching TRBD2 (5 bases). Germline V CDR1 and CDR2: MDHEN, SYDVKM. This CDR3 has 13 residues. CDR3 nucleotides: TGTGCCAGCAGTTTATTTGGACCGGGCCTGACTATCTTC. Protein product: CASSLFGPGLTIF.

This clonotype was observed many times. The DNA of the CDR3 is TGTGCCAGCATCGAAGGGGGTTGGAATGAGCAGTTCTTC. Protein sequence: CASIEGGWNEQFF. The rearrangement joins TRBV6-1 to TRBJ2-1; D perhaps matches TRBD1 (6 bases). Trimming removed 7 bases from V and 7 bases from J, with 14 bases in between. Germline V gene lookup returns CDR1 MNHNS and CDR2 SASEGT. CDR3 size: 13 residues.

This clonotype was seen a few times. The CDR3, as DNA: TGCGCCAGCAGCTTGGGGGGACAGAAGGCTTTCTTT. As protein: CASSLGGQKAFF. This chain connects TRBV5-1 to TRBJ1-1; 7 nucleotides agree with TRBD1. Germline V lookup: CDR1 SGHRS, CDR2 YFSETQ. This CDR3 comprises 12 residues. After removal of 0 bases from V and 11 bases from J, the junction contained 4 bases not matched to a gene.

This clonotype has a count of ten or more. The genes are TRBV28 and TRBJ2-3; 8 nucleotides agree with TRBD2. V trimming: 3 bases; J trimming: 5 bases; junction bases outside the gene matches: 10. Germline V lookup: CDR1 MDHEN, CDR2 SYDVKM. CDR3 size: 16 residues. The CDR3 reads CASSFLAGGMGDTQYF. CDR3 in DNA: TGTGCCAGCAGTTTTCTAGCGGGTGGAATGGGAGATACGCAGTATTTT.

This clonotype was seen more than once but under ten times. The chain uses TRBV29-1 and TRBJ2-3; D is perhaps TRBD1 (5 bases). Deletions cut 3 bases from V and 3 bases from J, with 10 bases between. Germline V gene sequence: CDR1 SQVTM, CDR2 ANQGSEA. This CDR3 region has 13 residues. CDR3 loop: CSVEAGKTDTQYF. CDR3 nucleotides: TGCAGCGTTGAGGCAGGGAAGACAGATACGCAGTATTTT.

By share, this clonotype counts as medium-sized. This sequence joins TRBV11-2 and TRBJ2-1; a weak D match, TRBD2 (5 bases). This CDR3 is 16 amino acids long. From germline, CDR1 is SGHAT and CDR2 FQNNGV. V lost 1 base to trimming and J lost 1 base, with 11 bases between them. CDR3 sequence: CASSLGPQRSYNEQFF. The CDR3 coding sequence is TGTGCCAGCAGCTTAGGGCCCCAGCGGTCCTACAATGAGCAGTTCTTC.

The genes are TRBV7-8 and TRBJ1-1; D is unresolved. From germline, CDR1 is SGHVS and CDR2 FQNEAQ. The CDR3 contains 15 residues. V lost 4 bases to trimming and J lost 0 bases, with 12 bases between them. This CDR3 is CASSSKGGMNTEAFF. As DNA, the CDR3 is TGTGCCAGCAGCTCGAAGGGAGGAATGAACACTGAAGCTTTCTTT.

This clonotype appeared a few times. V is TRBV2 and J is TRBJ1-1; no reliable D call. The CDR3 has 13 amino acids. Germline CDR1 is SNHLY and CDR2 is FYNNEI. Trimming left V 5 bases short and J 4 bases short, with 11 bases between. The CDR3 coding sequence is TGTGCCAGCAGTTTGGTCGTAGGCACTGAAGCTTTCTTT. Amino acids: CASSLVVGTEAFF.

This clonotype occurred a few times. The chain uses TRBV24-1 and TRBJ1-5, with 7 bases that match TRBD1. The CDR3 is 15 residues long. Germline CDR1 and CDR2: KGHDR and SFDVKD. Trimming took 2 bases from V and 5 from J; bases not matched to a gene: 5. DNA for the CDR3: TGTGCCACCAGTGATTCTCGGACAGGTTATCAGCCCCAGCATTTT. Its translation: CATSDSRTGYQPQHF.

A word on this clonotype: One end of the junction fails to match germline, which may point to a read error. The V gene is TRBV29-1, the J gene TRBJ2-7; weak D call: TRBD2 (5 bases). The CDR3 length is 11 residues. Germline CDR1 and CDR2: SQVTM and ANQGSEA. Written as DNA, the CDR3 is TGCAGCGGACTAACTCCCTACGAGCGGTACTTC. Its protein product is CSGLTPYERYF.